One T cell receptor (beta chain) is described in this entry. The CDR3 is 15 amino acids. CDR1 is LNHNV, CDR2 YYDKDF, per germline (reference sequence). V lost 4 bases to trimming and J lost 2 bases, with 13 bases between them. The data were taken from a study of blood T cells in healthy people across ages. For the second PCR, which ran for roughly 7 to 11 cycles, a sample-barcoded 5' primer and a J-beta primer mix were used. TCRdb re-called the 5' RACE reads with MiXCR, one entry per CDR3 protein. In the table there are some 920,000 distinct CDR3 sequences, just over 50% of which are singletons. The sequenced sample consisted of blood. The clonotype was recovered from a woman aged 55-70 years in good health. The V and J genes are TRBV15 and TRBJ2-3, with D possibly matching TRBD1 (5 bases). The CDR3 region is CATSTSTAPTDTQYF. DNA for the CDR3: TGTGCCACCAGCACCTCGACAGCCCCCACAGATACGCAGTATTTT.